Detailed here is one T cell receptor beta chain. The sample comes from a study of blood T cell repertoires in COVID-19. About the research overall: Specimens from acute and convalescent COVID-19 originated in the United States, Italy and Spain.

Per the original methods: Estimated nucleated cell counts came from reference gene primer amplification. This table comes from immunoSEQ multiplex PCR, and its TCRdb copy is limited to in-frame clones, with some not included. The D gene and trimming were derived from the DNA, and the V and J assignments and clone size from that table. The repertoire includes about 240,000 clones, approximately 86% of them detected once, and about 3.3% sits in the top ten. Participants were aged 18 to 89 years, lived in 20 to 30 US areas, and enrolled virtually. Which cohort a participant joined came from the clinical history participants gave. The origin of this receptor is a woman in her thirties or forties with acute COVID-19. Sequencing was performed on PBMCs or T cells enriched from blood (not recorded which).

The CDR3 DNA follows: TGTGCCAGCAGCCAAGATCAGGCCCGAGCCGATGAGCAGTTCTTC. Translated, it gives CASSQDQARADEQFF. The chain is built from TRBV3-1 (or the pseudogene TRBV3-2) and TRBJ2-1; D unclear. The V end was cut by 0 bases, the J end by 8 bases, with 14 bases between. The CDR3 has 15 amino acids. Looked up from germline, CDR1 is LGHDT and CDR2 is YNNKEL (reference sequence).